These 2 T cell receptor beta chains originate from one sample sequenced in a study of T-cell reconstitution after alpha-beta-depleted transplantation in children. Construction of the TCRbeta library involved unique molecular identifiers. Via MiXCR, TCRdb re-called the PCR reads, giving one row per CDR3 protein. Among about 200,000 distinct CDR3 sequences listed, approximately 6.9% were seen once. The material sequenced was PBMCs, taken before TCRalphabeta/CD19-depleted stem cell transplant. All receptors come from a boy younger than 10 with acute lymphoblastic leukemia, due to receive a stem cell transplant.

Many counts were recorded for this clonotype. The chain couples TRBV5-5 to TRBJ2-3; TRBD1 matches 8 bases. V dropped 4 bases and J dropped 2; count of bases not matched to a gene: 9. The CDR3 contains 16 residues. Germline loops: CDR1 SGHKS, CDR2 YYEKEE (reference sequence). The CDR3 reads CASSASRQGLTDTQYF. CDR3 nucleotide sequence: TGTGCCAGCAGCGCGTCCCGACAGGGGCTCACAGATACGCAGTATTTT.

In its sample, this clonotype was seen many times. CDR3 protein: CSVVKSDHEQYF. CDR3 DNA: TGCAGCGTTGTGAAAAGCGACCACGAGCAGTACTTC. The chain employs TRBV29-1 and TRBJ2-7; D not resolved. Looked up from germline, CDR1 is SQVTM and CDR2 is ANQGSEA. The CDR3 consists of 12 residues. The V end lost 4 bases, the J end lost 5 bases, and 12 bases lay between the germline ends.